The 27 T cell receptor beta chains given below trace back to one sample, sequenced in a study of cytomegalovirus exposure and HLA in healthy donors (dated by TCRdb to the late 2010s). Libraries were constructed by the immunoSEQ multiplex PCR assay. For the multiplex PCR, a mixture combining 60 forward primers for TCR Vbeta segments and 13 reverse primers for TCR Jbeta segments was used. This is the immuneACCESS table as TCRdb keeps it, with only in-frame sequences that have V and J called. A part of the clones is gone; compared with another copy, unresolved V genes explain less than half, and the rest is unexplained. Across this sample there are 84,000 or so clones, with around 77% seen only once. The top ten clones comprise 3% to 3.5% of the sample. What was sequenced was PBMCs. The receptors were sampled from a man between 45 and 60 years old in good health and CMV-seronegative.

The chain employs TRBV29-1 and TRBJ1-3, with D perhaps TRBD1 (6 bases). The CDR3 runs 14 residues. The germline V gene has CDR1 SQVTM and CDR2 ANQGSEA. Trimming pared 6 bases from V and 4 bases from J, leaving 16 bases between. The CDR3, as DNA: TGCAGCGTAGACCACAGGGCGAACGGAAACACCATATATTTT. Translation gives CSVDHRANGNTIYF.

This clone occurred a few times. V is TRBV12-5 and J is TRBJ2-3; D not certain. V was clipped by 2 bases and J by 5 bases, with 8 bases between them. The germline CDR1 and CDR2 sequences are LGHNT and FRNRAP. The CDR3 length is 13 residues. CDR3 bases: TGTGCTAGTGGTTTGTCTGGCATAGATACGCAGTATTTT. Encoded protein: CASGLSGIDTQYF.

This chain links TRBV30 with TRBJ2-3; TRBD2 matches 10 bases. The CDR3 runs 14 residues. Germline V gives CDR1 GTSNPN, CDR2 SVGIG (reference sequence). V was clipped by 7 bases and J by 5 bases; unmatched bases: 9. This CDR3 is CASRGAGGQDTQYF. CDR3 coding DNA: TGTGCCTCCCGTGGAGCGGGGGGGCAAGATACGCAGTATTTT. Full variable domain (missing parts from reference TRBV30 and TRBJ2-3): SQTIHQWPATLVQPVGSPLSLECTVEGTSNPNLYWYRQAAGRGLQLLFYSVGIGQISSEVPQNLSASRPQDRQFILSSKKLLLSDSGFYLCASRGAGGQDTQYFGPGTRLTVL.

The chain uses TRBV2 and TRBJ1-2, with D maybe TRBD1 (6 bases). The length of the CDR3 is 13 residues. Trimming took off 3 bases at V and 8 bases at J, with 13 bases between the two ends. CDR1 and CDR2 from the germline V gene are SNHLY and FYNNEI. CDR3 DNA: TGTGCCAGCAGTGATGGCAGGGGAGACGGCTACACCTTC. Translated: CASSDGRGDGYTF.

V usage is TRBV4-1 and J usage is TRBJ2-5; TRBD1 aligns across 7 bases. Looked up from germline, CDR1 is MGHRA and CDR2 is YSYEKL. Trimming removed 0 bases from V and 11 bases from J; junction bases left unmatched: 12. The CDR3 runs 15 residues. CDR3 nucleotides: TGCGCCAGCAGCCAAGATCTTCAAGGGGGCGTCCGGCAGTACTTC. Its translation: CASSQDLQGGVRQYF.

The chain is built from TRBV30 and TRBJ2-6; 10 bases are a match to TRBD1. J was trimmed by 1 base and V by 2 bases; bases with no gene match: 8. Germline-derived CDR1 and CDR2 are GTSNPN and SVGIG (reference sequence). The CDR3 contains 18 residues. The CDR3 bases are TGTGCCTGGAGTCCACCAGGGACAGGGGTTTCTGGGGCCAACGTCCTGACTTTC. This encodes CAWSPPGTGVSGANVLTF.

The chain links TRBV13 to TRBJ2-5; a weak D match, TRBD1 (5 bases). Germline CDR1 PRHDT, CDR2 FYEKMQ (reference sequence). This CDR3 has 16 residues. V was shortened by 5 bases and J by 2 bases, with 18 bases between the two germline ends. The CDR3 region is CASSLVPRGSQETQYF. In nucleotides, the CDR3 is TGTGCCAGCAGCCTTGTTCCAAGGGGATCTCAAGAGACCCAGTACTTC.

This chain uses TRBV7-9 with TRBJ1-3; perhaps TRBD1 as D (6 bases). Germline V CDR1 and CDR2: SEHNR, FQNEAQ (reference sequence). The V and J ends lost 7 bases and 4 bases respectively, with 23 bases between them. The CDR3 is 17 residues long. CDR3 DNA: TGTGCCAGCACCCTCCTTTGGGGGGGCGATTACGGAAACACCATATATTTT. Translation: CASTLLWGGDYGNTIYF. Complete variable domain (other parts from reference TRBV7-9 and TRBJ1-3): DTGVSQNPRHKITKRGQNVTFRCDPISEHNRLYWYRQTLGQGPEFLTYFQNEAQLEKSRLLSDRFSAERPKGSFSTLEIQRTEQGDSAMYLCASTLLWGGDYGNTIYFGEGSWLTVV.

The rearrangement joins TRBV5-6 to TRBJ1-4, with 7 nucleotides matching TRBD1. V shed 2 bases and J 8 bases; nucleotides not matched to a gene: 6. The germline V gene encodes CDR1 SGHDT and CDR2 YYEEEE. The CDR3 loop spans 14 amino acids. CDR3 residues: CASSFGTEGEKLFF. The CDR3 DNA is TGTGCCAGCAGCTTTGGGACAGAAGGGGAAAAACTGTTTTTT.

The chain uses TRBV7-9 and TRBJ2-3, with D unresolved. CDR1 is SEHNR, CDR2 FQNEAQ, per germline (reference sequence). The CDR3 runs 14 residues. The ends were cut back, 5 bases at V and 0 bases at J, with 9 bases in the middle. CDR3 amino acids: CASSPITSTDTQYF. DNA for the CDR3: TGTGCCAGCAGCCCCATAACTAGCACAGATACGCAGTATTTT.

The rearrangement joins TRBV18 to TRBJ2-5, with 7 bases identical to TRBD2. Germline values: CDR1 KGHSH, CDR2 LQKENI. CDR3 length: 14 amino acids. Trimming at V came to 2 bases and at J to 5 bases, leaving 5 bases not matched to a gene. This CDR3 is CASSPGRVGETQYF. In DNA, the CDR3 is TGTGCCAGCTCACCAGGGAGGGTCGGGGAGACCCAGTACTTC.

This clone was recorded only once. This chain connects TRBV5-5 to TRBJ1-2; 11 positions agree with TRBD1. This CDR3 comprises 16 residues. V was clipped by 3 bases and J by 4 bases; unmatched bases: 8. CDR1 is SGHKS and CDR2 is YYEKEE in the germline V gene (reference sequence). The CDR3 region is CASSWAGTGGSYGYTF. DNA for the CDR3: TGTGCCAGCAGCTGGGCCGGGACAGGGGGAAGCTATGGCTACACCTTC.

With regard to this clone: Relative to the germline gene, one junction end is altered; a read error may explain this. The genes are TRBV5-1 and TRBJ1-1; unclear D gene. Germline CDR1 SGHRS, CDR2 YFSETQ. The CDR3 runs 14 residues. The CDR3 sequence is CASSLELSQTLLSF. CDR3 coding DNA: TGCGCCAGCAGCTTGGAACTATCTCAAACCCTACTTTCATTT.

This chain joins TRBV30 and TRBJ1-2; D uncertain. CDR3 size: 12 residues. V was pared by 1 base and J by 7 bases, with 10 bases between. Looked up from germline, CDR1 is GTSNPN and CDR2 is SVGIG (reference sequence). The CDR3 nucleotides are TGTGCCTGGAGTGGTCCGGTGCTTGGCTACACCTTC. Protein: CAWSGPVLGYTF.

This clone appeared a few times. The chain uses TRBV29-1 and TRBJ2-3; D remains ambiguous. The V end lost 6 bases, the J end lost 6 bases, and 16 bases lay between the germline ends. The length of the CDR3 is 13 residues. From germline, CDR1 is SQVTM and CDR2 ANQGSEA. This CDR3 is CSVSPGVRDTQYF. In DNA form, the CDR3 reads TGCAGCGTGAGCCCCGGAGTGAGGGATACGCAGTATTTT.

This sequence joins TRBV7-3 and TRBJ2-5, with 7 bases identical to TRBD2. Germline trimming cut 6 bases from V and 2 bases from J; bases unmatched to any gene: 3. Germline CDR1 and CDR2: SGHTA and FQGTGA. CDR3 length equals 13 residues. The CDR3 nucleotides are TGTGCCAGCAGTCGGACTAGTCAAGAGACCCAGTACTTC. As protein: CASSRTSQETQYF.

V usage is TRBV9 and J usage is TRBJ2-5, with 7 bases that match TRBD1. The CDR3 runs to 14 residues. The junction had 6 bases not matched to a gene; V was cut back by 4 bases and J by 3 bases. The germline V gene encodes CDR1 SGDLS and CDR2 YYNGEE. CDR3 nucleotides: TGTGCCAGCAGCCCCACACAGGGGAAAGAGACCCAGTACTTC. It specifies CASSPTQGKETQYF.

The chain links TRBV5-4 to TRBJ2-3; 7 bases map to TRBD2. This CDR3 is 14 amino acids long. Trimming at V came to 7 bases and at J to 2 bases, leaving 7 bases not matched to a gene. Germline V gives CDR1 SGHNT, CDR2 YYREEE (reference sequence). The CDR3 DNA sequence: TGTGCCAGCTCGGTGGGAGGGTACACAGATACGCAGTATTTT. Translating gives CASSVGGYTDTQYF.

This rearrangement joins TRBV4-1 to TRBJ2-7; no firm D call. The V gene lost 0 bases and the J gene lost 2 bases, with 17 bases spanning the gap. This CDR3 contains 17 residues. CDR1 is MGHRA and CDR2 is YSYEKL in the germline V gene. Written as DNA, the CDR3 is TGCGCCAGCAGCCAAGATTTAGTCCCGAAATTAGCCTACGAGCAGTACTTC. Protein sequence: CASSQDLVPKLAYEQYF.

This clone was detected only once. The gene calls are TRBV13 and TRBJ1-1; perhaps TRBD1 as D (6 bases). The CDR3 sequence is 14 residues long. V lost 5 bases to trimming and J lost 3 bases, with 13 bases between them. Germline-derived CDR1 and CDR2 are PRHDT and FYEKMQ (reference sequence). This CDR3 reads CASSVNRVYTEAFF. The CDR3 DNA reads TGTGCCAGCAGCGTAAACAGGGTTTACACTGAAGCTTTCTTT. The full variable domain, its missing parts supplied by reference TRBV13 and TRBJ1-1, is AAGVIQSPRHLIKEKRETATLKCYPIPRHDTVYWYQQGPGQDPQFLISFYEKMQSDKGSIPDRFSAQQFSDYHSELNMSSLELGDSALYFCASSVNRVYTEAFFGQGTRLTVV.

This clone was detected only a few times. V and J are TRBV7-6 and TRBJ2-2; 9 bases are a match to TRBD2. The junction had 5 bases not matched to a gene; V was cut back by 1 base and J by 5 bases. This CDR3 is built from 16 residues. Germline V CDR1 and CDR2: SGHVS, FNYEAQ. CDR3 region: CASSLVPRGGTGELFF. As DNA, the CDR3 is TGTGCCAGCAGCTTAGTGCCGCGGGGGGGAACCGGGGAGCTGTTTTTT.

The genes are TRBV30 and TRBJ1-3, with TRBD1 as a possible D gene (5 bases). Germline V gene sequence: CDR1 GTSNPN, CDR2 SVGIG (reference sequence). The CDR3 runs to 14 residues. V shed 2 bases and J shed 1 base, with 9 bases lying between them. The CDR3 nucleotides read TGTGCCTGGAGTCCCGGACAATCTGGAAACACCATATATTTT. Translating it yields CAWSPGQSGNTIYF.

This clone was detected only a few times. The chain recombines TRBV2 with TRBJ1-5; TRBD1 might be the D (5 bases). This CDR3 is built from 15 residues. V was trimmed by 1 base and J by 7 bases, leaving 14 bases between them. Germline CDR1 is SNHLY and CDR2 is FYNNEI. The CDR3 nucleotides are TGTGCCAGCAGTGAAGTAGGGGCGAGCCTGCAGCCCCAGCATTTT. Translating it yields CASSEVGASLQPQHF.

This chain connects TRBV5-5 to TRBJ1-2, with TRBD1 as a possible D gene (6 bases). Looked up from germline, CDR1 is SGHKS and CDR2 is YYEKEE (reference sequence). CDR3 length: 17 amino acids. Between the trimmed V and J ends, which lost 0 bases and 0 bases, there was a span of 15 bases. Here the CDR3 DNA reads TGTGCCAGCAGCTTGGCCGCAGGGGCAAAGTCTAACTATGGCTACACCTTC. It yields the protein CASSLAAGAKSNYGYTF.

J is TRBJ2-7 and V is TRBV4-2; TRBD2 matches at 12 bases. Germline V gene data show CDR1 as LGHNA and CDR2 as YNFKEQ. V trimming: 3 bases; J trimming: 4 bases; junction bases outside the gene matches: 7. The CDR3 is 16 amino acids. The CDR3 protein is CASSHGLAGGPYEQYF. The CDR3 DNA follows: TGTGCCAGCAGCCATGGTCTAGCGGGGGGGCCATACGAGCAGTACTTC.

This chain joins TRBV5-1 and TRBJ2-3; possible D gene TRBD2, 7 bases. The V end was cut by 1 base, the J end by 2 bases, with 14 bases between. Germline loops: CDR1 SGHRS, CDR2 YFSETQ. The CDR3 covers 16 residues. This CDR3 is CASSLSWGGHTDTQYF. The CDR3 bases are TGCGCCAGCAGCTTGAGTTGGGGGGGCCACACAGATACGCAGTATTTT.

V is TRBV4-3 and J is TRBJ2-1, with 9 bases lining up with TRBD2. V dropped 1 base and J dropped 8; count of bases not matched to a gene: 6. The CDR3 is 15 amino acids. Looked up from germline, CDR1 is LGHNA and CDR2 is YSLEER. In DNA, the CDR3 is TGCGCCAGCAGCCAAGGATTAGCGGGGGCCTATGAGCAGTTCTTC. Translated, it gives CASSQGLAGAYEQFF.